This entry lists 10 T cell receptor beta chains sequenced from one sample in a study of Graves' ophthalmopathy and Graves' hyperthyroidism. Transcripts of RNA were the source for amplifying TCR beta CDR3 regions. HTBI primers were employed in first-round RT-PCR, then a second-round multiplex PCR followed. MiXCR, run by TCRdb on the multiplex PCR reads, gives a single entry per CDR3 protein. The data contain around 1.1 million distinct CDR3 sequences, less than 45% of them singletons. Sample: peripheral blood or thyroid tissue (not recorded which). The receptors originated from an adult man with Graves' hyperthyroidism.

Only a few counts were recorded for this clonotype. The chain joins TRBV5-1 to TRBJ2-7; 7 bases are shared with TRBD1. After removal of 4 bases from V and 2 bases from J, the junction contained 6 bases not matched to a gene. The CDR3 spans 14 residues. Germline lookup yields CDR1 SGHRS and CDR2 YFSETQ. CDR3 coding DNA: TGCGCCAGCAGCCTGGGACAGATAACCTACGAGCAGTACTTC. The encoded protein is CASSLGQITYEQYF.

The table lists this clonotype with a few counts. The V gene is TRBV7-9, the J gene TRBJ1-3; the D is unclear. In germline, CDR1 is SEHNR, CDR2 FQNEAQ (reference sequence). Trimming pared 2 bases from V and 4 bases from J, leaving 12 bases between. The CDR3 has 15 amino acids. The CDR3 nucleotides read TGTGCCAGCAGCTTATGGGCAGAGTCCGGAAACACCATATATTTT. It translates to CASSLWAESGNTIYF.

The chain employs TRBV29-1 and TRBJ2-2; TRBD1 might be the D (8 bases). The CDR3 is made up of 17 amino acids. Germline CDR1 SQVTM, CDR2 ANQGSEA. The germline V and J ends were trimmed by 5 bases and 5 bases, with 24 bases remaining between them. Here the CDR3 reads CSVFTGRDRPTTGELFF. The CDR3 DNA is TGCAGCGTTTTTACAGGGAGGGACAGGCCGACGACCGGGGAGCTGTTTTTT.

The genes are TRBV5-8 and TRBJ2-7, with 8 nucleotides matching TRBD1. This CDR3 has 15 amino acids. Germline V gives CDR1 SGHTS, CDR2 YDEGEE. V shed 10 bases and J 0 bases; nucleotides not matched to a gene: 12. The CDR3 protein is CAAYKQGASSYEQYF. The CDR3, as DNA: TGTGCCGCCTACAAGCAGGGGGCCAGCTCCTACGAGCAGTACTTC.

The rearrangement links TRBV14 to TRBJ2-2; maybe TRBD1 (5 bases). The CDR3 spans 13 residues. Trimming left V 1 base short and J 7 bases short, with 7 bases between. CDR1 is SGHDN, CDR2 FVKESK, per germline. Here the CDR3 reads CASSQGGFGELFF. DNA for the CDR3: TGTGCCAGCAGCCAAGGGGGCTTCGGGGAGCTGTTTTTT.

In this sample, this clonotype turned up a few times. The chain links TRBV30 to TRBJ2-7, with D possibly being TRBD1 or TRBD2 (6 bases each). V lost 1 base and J 0 bases, leaving 10 bases between the germline ends. From germline, CDR1 is GTSNPN and CDR2 SVGIG (reference sequence). The CDR3 contains 14 residues. The CDR3 region is CAWSEGGSSYEQYF. DNA of the CDR3: TGTGCCTGGAGTGAGGGGGGAAGCTCCTACGAGCAGTACTTC.

CDR3 bases: TGCGCCAGCAGCTTGGTTTCAACAGGGAACACCGGGGAGCTGTTTTTT. As protein: CASSLVSTGNTGELFF. The chain is built from TRBV5-1 and TRBJ2-2; D is perhaps TRBD1 (5 bases). From germline, CDR1 is SGHRS and CDR2 YFSETQ. CDR3 length equals 16 residues. V was shortened by 0 bases and J by 1 base, with 10 bases between the two germline ends.

This clonotype has only a few counts. The V and J genes are TRBV10-3 and TRBJ1-2; 8 nucleotides align to TRBD1. CDR1 and CDR2 (germline): ENHRY, SYGVKD. The CDR3 is 16 residues long. The trim removed 4 bases at V and 4 bases at J, leaving 11 bases unmatched. The CDR3 bases are TGTGCCATCAGTGGACGACAGGGACAGGACCCCTATGGCTACACCTTC. It yields the protein CAISGRQGQDPYGYTF.

This clonotype was seen ten or more times. The gene calls are TRBV29-1 and TRBJ2-7, with D perhaps matching TRBD1 or TRBD2 (5 bases each). Trimming cost V 3 bases and J 1 base, with 13 bases left between them. The CDR3 loop spans 14 amino acids. CDR1 SQVTM and CDR2 ANQGSEA come from the germline V gene. In DNA form, the CDR3 reads TGCAGCGTTGAGGGGGAAGCGACATCCTACGAGCAGTACTTC. This codes for CSVEGEATSYEQYF.

This clonotype was counted at least ten times. This rearrangement joins TRBV11-3 to TRBJ2-5; the D gene is possibly TRBD2 (6 bases). The CDR3 is made up of 13 amino acids. V lost 4 bases to trimming and J lost 5 bases, with 11 bases between them. Germline CDR1 SGHNT, CDR2 YENEEA. The CDR3: CASSSVRGETQYF. The CDR3 DNA reads as TGTGCCAGCAGCTCCGTTCGGGGGGAGACCCAGTACTTC.